The clone carrying this T cell receptor (beta chain) turned up a few times. Each CDR3 protein gets one entry after TCRdb re-called the RT-PCR reads with MiXCR. Of hundreds of thousands of distinct CDR3 sequences listed, under 20% are singletons. The data were taken from a study of patients and donors after allogeneic stem cell transplantation. Trimming at V came to 0 bases and at J to 2 bases, leaving 8 bases not matched to a gene. The germline gives CDR1 DFQATT, CDR2 SNEGSKA (reference sequence). CDR3 length: 18 amino acids. The rearrangement links TRBV20-1 to TRBJ2-5, with 14 bases that match TRBD2. Sequences were obtained from blood, either unsorted or a sorted T cell fraction (not recorded which). The clonotype was recovered from a human donor who was either an allogeneic HSCT recipient or a stem cell or donor lymphocyte infusion donor (not recorded which). It is not recorded whose cells these are; they may come from a transplant donor. CDR3: CSAREQGGLAGGQETQYF. CDR3 nucleotide sequence: TGCAGTGCTAGAGAACAGGGTGGACTAGCGGGAGGTCAAGAGACCCAGTACTTC.